This T cell receptor beta chain was identified during a study of cytomegalovirus exposure and HLA in healthy donors. Across the whole study: Sequencing of approximately 190 million T cells in an earlier analysis found 100 million to 140 million unique TCR beta sequences. Study outcomes and limitations: Many donors shared some public TCRs, even though most TCR sequences were rare.

The PCR made use of 60 Vbeta and 13 Jbeta primers. Produced via immunoSEQ multiplex PCR; TCRdb's table is partial and in-frame only. Of over 150,000 clones detected, around 68% appear once; the ten largest clones hold less than 1.5%. V shed 6 bases and J shed 7 bases, with 22 bases lying between them. The CDR3 has 15 residues. The V gene's germline CDR1 is SGHVS and CDR2 FNYEAQ. This clone was counted only a few times. The antigen remains undetermined. This chain uses TRBV7-6 with TRBJ2-7, with D hard to call. The sample was PBMCs. This clonotype was sampled from a man in his fifties in good health and CMV-seronegative. The DNA for the CDR3 is TGTGCCAGCAGTTCCTCCGCATTCTCCTTGGAGGAGCAGTACTTC. This translates into CASSSSAFSLEEQYF.